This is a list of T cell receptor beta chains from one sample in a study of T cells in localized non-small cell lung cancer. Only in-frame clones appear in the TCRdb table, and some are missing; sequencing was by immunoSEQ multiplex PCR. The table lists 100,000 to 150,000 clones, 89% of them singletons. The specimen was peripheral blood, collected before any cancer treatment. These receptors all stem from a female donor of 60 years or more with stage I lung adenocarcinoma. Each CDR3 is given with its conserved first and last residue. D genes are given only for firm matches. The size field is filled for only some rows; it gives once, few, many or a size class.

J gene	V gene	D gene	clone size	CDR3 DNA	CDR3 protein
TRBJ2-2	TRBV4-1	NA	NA	TGCGCCAGCAGCCAAAGTCAGCTGGGGGAGCTGTTTTTT	CASSQSQLGELFF
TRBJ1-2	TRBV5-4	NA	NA	TGTGCCAGCAGCTTGGCGGGTCGGGCTAACTATGGCTACACCTTC	CASSLAGRANYGYTF
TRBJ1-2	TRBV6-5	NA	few	TGTGCCAGCAGTCGGGATAACTATGGCTACACCTTC	CASSRDNYGYTF
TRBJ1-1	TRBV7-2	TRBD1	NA	TGTGCCAGCAGCTTAATGTCCGTAGGGGGCAGGGGTACTGAAGCTTTCTTT	CASSLMSVGGRGTEAFF
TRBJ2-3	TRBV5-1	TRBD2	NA	TGCGCCAGCAGGAGAGATACGGGAGGGCTTGTAGATACGCAGTATTTT	CASRRDTGGLVDTQYF
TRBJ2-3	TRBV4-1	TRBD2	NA	TGCGCCAGCAGTCAGGGACTAGCGGGAGGGAGCGTGGATACGCAGTATTTT	CASSQGLAGGSVDTQYF
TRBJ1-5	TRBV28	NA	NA	TGTGCCAGCAGTGGGGGGCCTAAACAGCCCCAGCATTTT	CASSGGPKQPQHF
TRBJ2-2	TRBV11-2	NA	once	TGTGCCAGCAGCGAAAGGGCGCGAGGGCCAGGGGAGCTGTTTTTT	CASSERARGPGELFF
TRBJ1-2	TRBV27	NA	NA	TGTGCCAGCAGTTCCTACAGGGCAGTTGGCTACACCTTC	CASSSYRAVGYTF
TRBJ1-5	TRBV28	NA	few	TGTGCCAGCAGGGACGCGGGAGAAGGTAATCAGCCCCAGCATTTT	CASRDAGEGNQPQHF
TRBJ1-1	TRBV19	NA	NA	TGTGCCAGTAGGATGCGGGGGGATAACACTGAAGCTTTCTTT	CASRMRGDNTEAFF
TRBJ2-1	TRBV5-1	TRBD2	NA	TGCGCCAGCAGCCCCGGACTAGCGGGAGGGCCTTTTGAGCAGTTCTTC	CASSPGLAGGPFEQFF
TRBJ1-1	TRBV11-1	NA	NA	TGTGCCAGCAGCCCAGCCCGGGTGGGAAGGGACACTGAAGCTTTCTTT	CASSPARVGRDTEAFF
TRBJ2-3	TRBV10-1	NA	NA	TGCGCCAGCAGTGAACTCCTGGCAGATACGCAGTATTTT	CASSELLADTQYF
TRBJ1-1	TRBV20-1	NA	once	TGCAGTGCTCCGGGGTCTGGTGCTTTCTTT	CSAPGSGAFF
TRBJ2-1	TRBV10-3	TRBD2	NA	TGTGCCATCGGACTAGCGGGAGCTTGGGAGCAGTTCTTC	CAIGLAGAWEQFF
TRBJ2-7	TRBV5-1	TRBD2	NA	TGCGCCAGCAGCTTACTAGCGGGGCTTTACGAGCAGTACTTC	CASSLLAGLYEQYF
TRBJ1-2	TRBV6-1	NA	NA	TGTGCCAGCAGTGACTCAGGGCCTTATGGCTACACCTTC	CASSDSGPYGYTF
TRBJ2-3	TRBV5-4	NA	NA	TGTGCCAGCAGCTTGGGGCTAGCAGATACGCAGTATTTT	CASSLGLADTQYF
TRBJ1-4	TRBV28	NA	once	TGTGCCAGCCGATATAGCGGACGCCTTAATGAAAAACTGTTTTTT	CASRYSGRLNEKLFF
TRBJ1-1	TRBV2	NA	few	TGTGCCAGTACCCCTCCCGGGGCAGCCACTGAAGCTTTCTTT	CASTPPGAATEAFF
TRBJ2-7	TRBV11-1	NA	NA	TGTGCCAGCAGCCCTTCAGAGGGGCAGGTCGGCTACGAGCAGTACTTC	CASSPSEGQVGYEQYF
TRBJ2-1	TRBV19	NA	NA	TGTGCCAGTAGTATAGCAGGACTCTACAATGAGCAGTTCTTC	CASSIAGLYNEQFF
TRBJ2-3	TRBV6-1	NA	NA	TGTGCCAGCAGTACTGAGGCTTGGGGAGGTACGCAGTATTTT	CASSTEAWGGTQYF
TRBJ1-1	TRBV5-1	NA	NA	TGCGCCAGCAGTTACGGGGGGCGGGCTGAAGCTTTCTTT	CASSYGGRAEAFF
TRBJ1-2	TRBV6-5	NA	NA	TGTGCCAGCAGTCCACAGGGCTATGGCTACACCTTC	CASSPQGYGYTF
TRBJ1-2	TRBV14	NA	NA	TGTGCCAGCAGCCAACTCCGGGGCTATGGCTACACCTTC	CASSQLRGYGYTF
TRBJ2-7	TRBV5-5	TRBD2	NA	TGTGCCAGCAGGCAGCAGGGACTAAGCTCCTACGAGCAGTACTTC	CASRQQGLSSYEQYF
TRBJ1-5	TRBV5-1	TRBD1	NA	TGCGCCAGCAGCTTACAGGGGAGCAATCAGCCCCAGCATTTT	CASSLQGSNQPQHF
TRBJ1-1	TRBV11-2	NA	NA	TGTGCCAGCAATTCCCAGACTGAAGCTTTCTTT	CASNSQTEAFF
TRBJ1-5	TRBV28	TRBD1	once	TGTGCCAGCAGTCCCCGACAGGGAGATCAGCCCCAGCATTTT	CASSPRQGDQPQHF
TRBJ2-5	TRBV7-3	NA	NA	TGTGCCAGCAGCTTACGAGAGGGGGAGACCCAGTACTTC	CASSLREGETQYF
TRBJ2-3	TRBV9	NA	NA	TGTGCCAGCAGCTTCCAGGGGTCAGATACGCAGTATTTT	CASSFQGSDTQYF
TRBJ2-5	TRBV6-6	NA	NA	TGTGCCAGCGGCCAAGAGACCCAGTACTTC	CASGQETQYF
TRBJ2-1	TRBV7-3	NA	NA	TGTGCCAGCAGCACCAACAAAAGACCGAACGGTATGAATGAGCAGTTCTTC	CASSTNKRPNGMNEQFF
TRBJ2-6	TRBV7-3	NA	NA	TGTGCCAGCAGTCCCCGGGTGGGACCCCTCGGGGCCAACGTCCTGACTTTC	CASSPRVGPLGANVLTF
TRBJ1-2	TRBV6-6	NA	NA	TGTGCCAGGCTATCCCGGGGAGAGTATGGCTACACCTTC	CARLSRGEYGYTF
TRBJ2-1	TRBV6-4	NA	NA	TGTGCCAGCTCTCGACAGCCTAATACGGCCGGCTTTAACAATGAGCAGTTCTTC	CASSRQPNTAGFNNEQFF
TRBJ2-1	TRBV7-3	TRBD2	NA	TGTGCCAGCAGCTTGGGGGAGGGTGAGCAGTTCTTC	CASSLGEGEQFF
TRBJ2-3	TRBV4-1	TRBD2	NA	TGCGCCAGCAGCCAAGATATCCCTAGCGGGAGTTCAGATACGCAGTATTTT	CASSQDIPSGSSDTQYF
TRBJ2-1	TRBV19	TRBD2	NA	TGTGCCAGTTCGACTAGCGGGAGAACCCATGAGCAGTTCTTC	CASSTSGRTHEQFF
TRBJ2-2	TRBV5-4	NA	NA	TGTGCCAGCAGCTTGGAGTGGGGCACGGGGGAGCTGTTTTTT	CASSLEWGTGELFF
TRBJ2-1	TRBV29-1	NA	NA	TGCAGCGTTGAGGAGGCAGTACGTAGCTCCTACAATGAGCAGTTCTTC	CSVEEAVRSSYNEQFF
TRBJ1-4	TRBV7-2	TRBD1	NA	TGTGCCAGCAGCTTCCGGGACAGCCGAGAAAAACTGTTTTTT	CASSFRDSREKLFF
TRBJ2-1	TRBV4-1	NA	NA	TGCGCCAGCACCAGGACGGGGAGCTCCTACAATGAGCAGTTCTTC	CASTRTGSSYNEQFF
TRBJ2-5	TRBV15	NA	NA	TGTGCCACCAGCAGGATGGTCAGGACAGCTCTCCAAGAGACCCAGTACTTC	CATSRMVRTALQETQYF
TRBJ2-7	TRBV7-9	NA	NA	TGTGCCAGCAGCTTAGCGCCCAGTGTTAATCTGTACGAGCAGTACTTC	CASSLAPSVNLYEQYF
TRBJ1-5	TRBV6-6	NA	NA	TGTGCCAGCACCTGGACTGGAGAAAGCAATCAGCCCCAGCATTTT	CASTWTGESNQPQHF